What follows are 16 T cell receptor beta chains derived from one specimen sequenced in a study of blood T cell repertoires in COVID-19. The method was immunoSEQ multiplex PCR; TCRdb's version includes in-frame clones alone and lacks a portion of them. Found here are 60,000 to 85,000 clones, 79% of them singletons; the top ten hold just under 6.5%. The sequencing sample was made of peripheral blood. These receptors came from a woman aged 60 to 75 with acute or convalescent COVID-19.

The V and J genes are TRBV13 and TRBJ2-7, with 10 bases fitting TRBD1. The CDR3 length is 15 residues. CDR1 is PRHDT and CDR2 is FYEKMQ in the germline V gene (reference sequence). With V trimmed by 5 bases and J by 4 bases, 8 bases remained unmatched. The CDR3 DNA reads as TGTGCCAGCAGCCTCGGGACAGGGGAAGTGTACGAGCAGTACTTC. It codes for CASSLGTGEVYEQYF. The entire variable domain, with the rest obtained from reference TRBV13 and TRBJ2-7, is as follows: AAGVIQSPRHLIKEKRETATLKCYPIPRHDTVYWYQQGPGQDPQFLISFYEKMQSDKGSIPDRFSAQQFSDYHSELNMSSLELGDSALYFCASSLGTGEVYEQYFGPGTRLTVT.

The chain joins TRBV5-1 to TRBJ2-2; tentatively, D is TRBD1 (5 bases). Trimming stripped 4 bases from V and 3 bases from J, with 25 bases between. This CDR3 spans 19 amino acids. CDR1 is SGHRS, CDR2 YFSETQ, per germline. DNA for the CDR3: TGCGCCAGCAGCCCTCATCCCGACAGCGTATTATCGGACACCGGGGAGCTGTTTTTT. This codes for CASSPHPDSVLSDTGELFF.

The chain combines TRBV5-1 with TRBJ1-1, with a tentative D call TRBD1 (6 bases). V gave up 3 bases and J gave up 12 bases, with 18 bases separating them. There are 13 residues in the CDR3. The germline CDR1 and CDR2 sequences are SGHRS and YFSETQ. The DNA for the CDR3 is TGCGCCAGCAGCTCGACAGGAGTCTACCTTACTTTCTTT. Amino acids: CASSSTGVYLTFF.

Only one count was recorded for this clone. This chain uses TRBV6-5 with TRBJ2-5; perhaps TRBD1 as D (6 bases). Trimming shortened V by 0 bases and J by 4 bases, and 12 bases separated the two germline ends. The CDR3 runs to 15 residues. CDR1 is MNHEY, CDR2 SVGAGI, per germline. CDR3 bases: TGTGCCAGCAGTTACTCGAACAGGGTGGCAGAGACCCAGTACTTC. It specifies CASSYSNRVAETQYF.

The genes are TRBV6-2 or TRBV6-3 and TRBJ2-7; tentative D call: TRBD1 (5 bases). CDR1 is MNHEY and CDR2 is SVGEGT in the germline V gene. The CDR3 runs 19 residues. V dropped 4 bases and J dropped 0 bases, with 25 bases sitting between them. CDR3 sequence (DNA): TGTGCCAGCAGTTCCCCTTTAGGGGCACATTTGAAGAACTCCTACGAGCAGTACTTC. As protein: CASSSPLGAHLKNSYEQYF.

The rearrangement joins TRBV2 to TRBJ2-5; D call uncertain. Germline CDR1 reads SNHLY; CDR2 reads FYNNEI. V dropped 10 bases and J dropped 5 bases, with 14 bases sitting between them. CDR3 length equals 12 residues. CDR3 loop: CATRERWETQYF. CDR3 DNA: TGTGCCACCCGCGAGCGCTGGGAGACCCAGTACTTC.

The rearrangement links TRBV2 to TRBJ1-4; 7 bases are a match to TRBD1. Germline V gene lookup returns CDR1 SNHLY and CDR2 FYNNEI. The CDR3 contains 15 residues. The V gene end was trimmed by 1 base and the J gene end by 5 bases; junction bases not matched to a gene: 4. CDR3 DNA: TGTGCCAGCAGTGAAGGGGGGACAGCGAATGAAAAACTGTTTTTT. Translated: CASSEGGTANEKLFF. Using reference TRBV2 and TRBJ1-4 for the parts outside the CDR3, the full variable domain is EPEVTQTPSHQVTQMGQEVILRCVPISNHLYFYWYRQILGQKVEFLVSFYNNEISEKSEIFDDQFSVERPDGSNFTLKIRSTKLEDSAMYFCASSEGGTANEKLFFGSGTQLSVL.

This clone was found many times. J is TRBJ1-2 and V is TRBV7-9, with 8 bases fitting TRBD1. Per germline, CDR1 SEHNR and CDR2 FQNEAQ (reference sequence). V lost 2 bases and J lost 2; bases outside the gene matches: 1. CDR3 length equals 14 residues. CDR3 sequence (DNA): TGTGCCAGCAGCTTAACAGGGGGAAACTATGGCTACACCTTC. It translates to CASSLTGGNYGYTF.

The genes are TRBV9 and TRBJ2-7, with a possible D match to TRBD1 (6 bases). The ends were cut back, 10 bases at V and 0 bases at J, with 11 bases in the middle. This CDR3 region has 12 residues. The germline CDR1 and CDR2 sequences are SGDLS and YYNGEE. The CDR3 DNA reads TGTGCCCTCCGGACAGCCTCCTACGAGCAGTACTTC. This translates into CALRTASYEQYF.

In its sample, this clone was seen a few times. The chain joins TRBV20-1 to TRBJ2-5; 12 bases align to TRBD2. Trimming at V came to 3 bases and at J to 6 bases, leaving 5 bases not matched to a gene. Germline V gene sequence: CDR1 DFQATT, CDR2 SNEGSKA (reference sequence). The length of the CDR3 is 14 residues. This CDR3 is CSASLAGGLKTQYF. As DNA, the CDR3 is TGCAGTGCTAGTCTAGCGGGGGGGCTGAAGACCCAGTACTTC.

This clone was observed once. This chain connects TRBV6-5 to TRBJ2-3; D may be TRBD1 (6 bases). Looked up from germline, CDR1 is MNHEY and CDR2 is SVGAGI. V lost 2 bases and J lost 1, with 13 bases in between. The CDR3 length is 16 residues. CDR3 protein: CASSYAVEGGTDTQYF. For the CDR3, the DNA is TGTGCCAGCAGTTACGCCGTAGAGGGGGGCACAGATACGCAGTATTTT.

This sequence joins TRBV4-3 and TRBJ2-5; 9 bases fit TRBD1. The V gene's germline CDR1 is LGHNA and CDR2 YSLEER. The CDR3 consists of 15 residues. V was clipped by 3 bases and J by 2 bases; unmatched bases: 4. Written as DNA, the CDR3 is TGCGCCAGCAGCCAGGGGACAGGGTTTCAAGAGACCCAGTACTTC. Protein product: CASSQGTGFQETQYF.

V usage is TRBV7-9 and J usage is TRBJ2-7; TRBD2 matches at 13 bases. Germline V CDR1 and CDR2: SEHNR, FQNEAQ (reference sequence). The CDR3 has 15 amino acids. With V trimmed by 4 bases and J by 7 bases, 7 bases remained unmatched. The chain's CDR3 is CASSSTSGGAAEQYF. The DNA of the CDR3 is TGTGCCAGCAGCTCCACTAGCGGGGGGGCCGCGGAGCAGTACTTC.

The rearrangement joins TRBV27 to TRBJ2-5, with 8 bases aligning to TRBD1. The CDR3 loop spans 15 amino acids. V shed 5 bases, J shed 4 bases, and the junction held 9 bases outside the gene matches. CDR1 is MNHEY and CDR2 is SMNVEV in the germline V gene (reference sequence). CDR3 bases: TGTGCCAGCAGTAATCACAGGGGGACCAGAGAGACCCAGTACTTC. This codes for CASSNHRGTRETQYF.

The sample holds one count of this clone. This chain links TRBV10-3 with TRBJ1-4; 9 positions agree with TRBD1. This CDR3 contains 15 residues. Germline assignment: CDR1 ENHRY and CDR2 SYGVKD. The V gene end was trimmed by 2 bases and the J gene end by 7 bases; junction bases not matched to a gene: 5. As DNA, the CDR3 is TGTGCCATCAGTGAGGCGGGACAGGGACCTGAAAAACTGTTTTTT. This gives the protein CAISEAGQGPEKLFF.

The V call is TRBV4-1, the J call TRBJ2-2, with 8 bases lining up with TRBD2. This CDR3 is built from 15 residues. From germline, CDR1 is MGHRA and CDR2 YSYEKL. V shed 7 bases and J 0 bases; nucleotides not matched to a gene: 4. The CDR3 spells CASTVGGANTGELFF. CDR3 nucleotides: TGCGCCAGCACCGTCGGGGGGGCGAACACCGGGGAGCTGTTTTTT.